A selection of T cell receptor beta chains follows, all from one sample in a study of human T cells and chemical hapten exposure. TCRdb recomputed calls from the RACE reads with MiXCR, one row per CDR3 protein. The sample includes some 330,000 distinct CDR3 sequences, 5% to 6.5% of them seen just once. The specimen comprised whole blood, sampled in connection with sensitization to the hapten diphenylcyclopropenone (DPC). The receptors were gathered from a woman between 18 and 30 years old with alopecia areata. Some clones in this sample may be carry-over from other donors' samples. Both conserved end residues are part of each CDR3. The D gene is left open where the match is weak. Part of the rows lack a size; the others show once, few, many or a class for expanded clones.

>few|TRBJ1-2|TRBV18|TRBD1
TGTGCCAGCTCACCGCCGGGACAGTCTAACTATGGCTACACCTTC
CASSPPGQSNYGYTF
>NA|TRBJ2-1|TRBV6-2/TRBV6-3|TRBD2
TGTGCCAGCAGCGGACTAGGGGTGAATGAGCAGTTCTTC
CASSGLGVNEQFF
>NA|TRBJ2-7|TRBV27|NA
TGTGCCAGCAGTTTATCGAGAGATTACGAGCAGTACTTC
CASSLSRDYEQYF
>few|TRBJ2-5|TRBV20-1|TRBD2
TGCAGTGCTAGAGAGCGGACTAGCCCCCAAGAGACCCAGTACTTC
CSARERTSPQETQYF
>many|TRBJ1-4|TRBV10-3|NA
TGTGCCATCAGTGCCGACCCCACTCGATATGAAAAACTGTTTTTT
CAISADPTRYEKLFF
>many|TRBJ2-3|TRBV10-2|TRBD2
TGCGCCAGCAAATCTGAGCGGGGGGGCCTTGGAGATACGCAGTATTTT
CASKSERGGLGDTQYF
>few|TRBJ1-4|TRBV11-2|NA
TGTGCCAGCAGCTGGCAGGGGTCAACTAATGAAAAACTGTTTTTT
CASSWQGSTNEKLFF
>many|TRBJ2-1|TRBV29-1|TRBD1
TGCAGCGTTGTTAGGGGGCCGAATGAGCAGTTCTTC
CSVVRGPNEQFF
>NA|TRBJ2-7|TRBV27|NA
TGTGCCAGCAGTTCCCCTACCTACGAGCAGTACTTC
CASSSPTYEQYF
>NA|TRBJ2-7|TRBV7-9|NA
TGTGCCAGCAGCTCCCAGGACAGAGACCTCTACGAGCAGTACTTC
CASSSQDRDLYEQYF
>few|TRBJ2-3|TRBV11-3|NA
TGTGCCAGCAGCGGTAGGGGGGCCAACACAGATACGCAGTATTTT
CASSGRGANTDTQYF
>many|TRBJ2-1|TRBV7-6|TRBD2
TGTGCCAGCAGCTTAGTGACCGGGGCTAGCGGGGGTTACAATGAGCAGTTCTTC
CASSLVTGASGGYNEQFF
>few|TRBJ1-2|TRBV29-1|TRBD1
TGCAGCGTGGAATCAGACAGGGATGGCTACACCTTC
CSVESDRDGYTF
>NA|TRBJ2-4|TRBV3-1|NA
TGTGCCAGCAGCCTTTATCGGGATGGCAACATTCAGTACTTC
CASSLYRDGNIQYF
>NA|TRBJ1-5|TRBV7-2|NA
TGTGCCAGCAGCCAGATTCGACAGATGGGTCAGCCCCAGCATTTT
CASSQIRQMGQPQHF
>few|TRBJ2-2|TRBV19|NA
TGTGCCAGTAGTCCTAGAGGGGCCACCGGGGAGCTGTTTTTT
CASSPRGATGELFF
>NA|TRBJ2-1|TRBV11-2|TRBD2
TGTGCCAGCAGCTCTAGCGGGGGGAACAATGAGCAGTTCTTC
CASSSSGGNNEQFF
>many|TRBJ2-7|TRBV3-1|NA
TGTGCCAGCAGCCCCGGACAGTCCCCGCCCTACGAGCAGTACTTC
CASSPGQSPPYEQYF
>NA|TRBJ2-3|TRBV27|NA
TGTGCCAGCAGTTTTTCAGAAAAAGATACGCAGTATTTT
CASSFSEKDTQYF
>few|TRBJ2-7|TRBV4-3|NA
TGCGCCAGCAGCCAAGTTTTTCACTACTCCTACGAGCAGTACTTC
CASSQVFHYSYEQYF
>few|TRBJ1-2|TRBV27|NA
TGTGCCAGCAGTTTGGGACAACCGAACTATGGCTACACCTTC
CASSLGQPNYGYTF
>NA|TRBJ1-4|TRBV6-5|NA
TGTGCCAGCACCTCCCGAAGATGGCAACATCGTGAAAAACTGTTTTTT
CASTSRRWQHREKLFF
>NA|TRBJ1-1|TRBV25-1|TRBD1
TGTGCCAGCAGTGAATCGAACAGGGGGGTGGCTGAAGCTTTCTTT
CASSESNRGVAEAFF
>few|TRBJ1-1|TRBV5-1|NA
TGCGCCAGCAGCTTGGCGTCGGGATCCACTGAAGCTTTCTTT
CASSLASGSTEAFF
>NA|TRBJ1-1|TRBV5-6|NA
TGTGCCAGCAGTTCTAAAAGGGGCACTGAAGCTTTCTTT
CASSSKRGTEAFF
>NA|TRBJ1-5|TRBV15|TRBD1
TGTGCCACCAGCAGAGGACAGGGACAAGTAAATCAGCCCCAGCATTTT
CATSRGQGQVNQPQHF
>NA|TRBJ1-4|TRBV7-9|NA
TGTGCCAGCAGCCGTCGACAGGACGAAAAACTGTTTTTT
CASSRRQDEKLFF
>NA|TRBJ1-5|TRBV2|NA
TGTGCCAGCAGGGCAGGGAGAAATAGCAATCAGCCCCAGCATTTT
CASRAGRNSNQPQHF